These 18 T cell receptor beta chains share one sample of origin, sequenced in a study of shared clonotypes between healthy human individuals. Clones were sequenced by immunoSEQ multiplex PCR, and TCRdb holds only the in-frame ones, with some missing. The sample includes some 2,000,000 clones, 85% to 95% seen only once; the top ten take about 0.13%. The specimen was naive CD4+ T cells sorted from blood. The subset: CD45RA+ positively selected. These receptor sequences come from a man aged 18 to 29 in good health.

The V call is TRBV6-5, the J call TRBJ1-2; TRBD1 matches 8 bases. Germline loops: CDR1 MNHEY, CDR2 SVGAGI. The junction had 11 bases not matched to a gene; V was cut back by 4 bases and J by 4 bases. The CDR3 totals 16 residues. In nucleotides, the CDR3 is TGTGCCAGCAGTTCGCCCACGACAGGGGCGCTCTATGGCTACACCTTC. Translating it yields CASSSPTTGALYGYTF.

The chain is built from TRBV2 and TRBJ2-7; D gene uncertain. The length of the CDR3 is 15 residues. CDR1 and CDR2 from the germline V gene are SNHLY and FYNNEI. The ends were cut back, 4 bases at V and 0 bases at J, with 13 bases in the middle. The CDR3 reads CASSVGPGASYEQYF. CDR3 DNA: TGTGCCAGCAGTGTCGGTCCAGGAGCCTCCTACGAGCAGTACTTC.

This chain links TRBV25-1 with TRBJ1-6; D is uncertain. Germline lookup yields CDR1 MGHDK and CDR2 SYGVNS. The CDR3 is 16 amino acids. Trimming shortened V by 3 bases and J by 8 bases, and 17 bases separated the two germline ends. CDR3 sequence: CASSETTVDHDSPLHF. Written as DNA, the CDR3 is TGTGCCAGCAGTGAGACGACCGTTGATCACGATTCACCCCTCCACTTT.

The chain has TRBV10-1 and TRBJ2-3, with a possible D match to TRBD2 (5 bases). Trimming stripped 4 bases from V and 4 bases from J, with 9 bases between. Germline CDR1 WNHNN, CDR2 SYGVQD (reference sequence). The CDR3 covers 13 residues. CDR3 bases: TGCGCCAGCAGTGGCCGGGAACCAGATACGCAGTATTTT. The encoded protein is CASSGREPDTQYF.

About this clone: Other DNA sequences from this sample encode an identical CDR3 as well. V gene TRBV5-1 combines with J gene TRBJ2-7, with 7 bases matching TRBD1. Trimming cost V 3 bases and J 2 bases; bases outside gene matches: 5. The germline V gene encodes CDR1 SGHRS and CDR2 YFSETQ. The CDR3 is 14 amino acids. The CDR3 DNA is TGCGCCAGCAGCTCCGGGGACAGCCCCTACGAGCAGTACTTC. Translated, it gives CASSSGDSPYEQYF.

V and J are TRBV2 and TRBJ2-5, with 8 positions matching TRBD1. The CDR3 is 15 residues long. With V trimmed by 7 bases and J by 2 bases, 9 bases remained unmatched. Germline V lookup: CDR1 SNHLY, CDR2 FYNNEI. CDR3 protein: CASMGPGGGQETQYF. In nucleotides, the CDR3 is TGTGCCAGCATGGGGCCAGGGGGCGGACAAGAGACCCAGTACTTC. The variable domain in full, with the rest retrieved from reference TRBV2 and TRBJ2-5, is EPEVTQTPSHQVTQMGQEVILRCVPISNHLYFYWYRQILGQKVEFLVSFYNNEISEKSEIFDDQFSVERPDGSNFTLKIRSTKLEDSAMYFCASMGPGGGQETQYFGPGTRLLVL.

This rearrangement joins TRBV6-4 to TRBJ2-2; weak D call: TRBD2 (5 bases). Per germline, CDR1 MRHNA and CDR2 SNTAGT. CDR3 length equals 14 residues. V was shortened by 5 bases and J by 2 bases, with 9 bases between the two germline ends. CDR3 in amino acids: CASSPRDNTGELFF. As DNA, the CDR3 is TGTGCCAGCAGTCCCCGGGATAACACCGGGGAGCTGTTTTTT.

This sequence joins TRBV30 and TRBJ2-7, with D unclear. Germline CDR1 and CDR2: GTSNPN and SVGIG (reference sequence). V lost 0 bases, J lost 7 bases, and 7 bases lay in between. The CDR3 is made up of 11 amino acids. CDR3 in amino acids: CAWSVSGEQYF. CDR3 sequence (DNA): TGTGCCTGGAGTGTAAGTGGTGAGCAGTACTTC.

The chain combines TRBV30 with TRBJ2-7; D perhaps matches TRBD2 (6 bases). The CDR3 is made up of 11 amino acids. Germline-derived CDR1 and CDR2 are GTSNPN and SVGIG (reference sequence). V was shortened by 7 bases and J by 4 bases, with 11 bases between the two germline ends. This chain's CDR3 is CASGLSYEQYF. The CDR3, as DNA: TGTGCCTCGGGACTCTCGTACGAGCAGTACTTC.

This clone was seen a handful of times. The chain recombines TRBV4-3 with TRBJ1-5, with 8 positions matching TRBD1. Trimming removed 4 bases from V and 6 bases from J; junction bases left unmatched: 8. Germline CDR1 and CDR2: LGHNA and YSLEER. The CDR3 length is 15 residues. As DNA, the CDR3 is TGCGCCAGCAGCCTTACAGGGGGAAAAAGTCAGCCCCAGCATTTT. This translates into CASSLTGGKSQPQHF.

Details on this clone: This sequence may be a read error, since a much larger clone differs from it by one base. Different DNA sequences within this sample yield the same CDR3. This chain joins TRBV11-2 and TRBJ2-7; D may be TRBD1 (6 bases). V was pared by 4 bases and J by 4 bases, with 8 bases between. The CDR3 is 12 residues long. Germline CDR1 reads SGHAT; CDR2 reads FQNNGV. The CDR3 sequence is CASSSQGYEQYF. The CDR3, as DNA: TGTGCCAGCAGCTCCCAGGGGTACGAGCAGTACTTC.

V gene TRBV29-1 combines with J gene TRBJ2-2; a possible D gene is TRBD2 (6 bases). V was shortened by 7 bases and J by 2 bases, with 14 bases between the two germline ends. The CDR3 is made up of 14 amino acids. Germline assignment: CDR1 SQVTM and CDR2 ANQGSEA. Here the CDR3 DNA reads TGCAGCGCCAGTGGTGGGACTAACACCGGGGAGCTGTTTTTT. This sequence encodes CSASGGTNTGELFF.

V gene TRBV19 combines with J gene TRBJ1-1; D is uncertain. This CDR3 has 13 residues. CDR1 and CDR2 from the germline V gene are LNHDA and SQIVND (reference sequence). V was trimmed by 2 bases and J by 1 base, leaving 5 bases between them. Here the CDR3 reads CASSIPGNTEAFF. In DNA, the CDR3 is TGTGCCAGTAGTATACCGGGGAACACTGAAGCTTTCTTT.

A single count supports this clone. V gene TRBV9 combines with J gene TRBJ2-1; weak D call: TRBD2 (5 bases). The V and J ends lost 4 bases and 8 bases respectively, with 22 bases between them. The CDR3 length is 16 residues. Germline V lookup: CDR1 SGDLS, CDR2 YYNGEE. The CDR3 spells CASSYPGKDINDEQFF. As DNA, the CDR3 is TGTGCCAGCAGCTACCCCGGGAAGGATATCAACGATGAGCAGTTCTTC.

This clone was observed once. Its ends do not fully match the called genes, so a read error is possible. This sequence joins TRBV7-7 and TRBJ1-1, with D unclear. The CDR3 consists of 13 residues. Germline CDR1 and CDR2: SSHAT and FNYEAQ (reference sequence). CDR3 nucleotides: TGTGCTAGCAGCCGCAGCTGGGGAACTGAAGCTTTCTTT. Residues: CASSRSWGTEAFF.

The V and J genes are TRBV7-2 and TRBJ2-5, with D unclear. The germline gives CDR1 SGHTA, CDR2 FQGNSA. The ends were cut back, 3 bases at V and 5 bases at J, with 13 bases in the middle. The CDR3 loop spans 14 amino acids. The CDR3: CASSFPSKGETQYF. The CDR3 nucleotides are TGTGCCAGCAGCTTCCCGTCGAAAGGGGAGACCCAGTACTTC.

This clone came up once. This chain uses TRBV7-2 with TRBJ2-7, with a tentative D call TRBD2 (6 bases). The ends were cut back, 2 bases at V and 3 bases at J, with 11 bases in the middle. CDR1 is SGHTA, CDR2 FQGNSA, per germline. The CDR3 loop spans 14 amino acids. The CDR3 region is CASSLTGALYEQYF. For the CDR3, the DNA is TGTGCCAGCAGCTTAACGGGAGCCCTCTACGAGCAGTACTTC. The full variable domain, completed using reference TRBV7-2 and TRBJ2-7, is GAGVSQSPSNKVTEKGKDVELRCDPISGHTALYWYRQSLGQGLEFLIYFQGNSAPDKSGLPSDRFSAERTGGSVSTLTIQRTQQEDSAVYLCASSLTGALYEQYFGPGTRLTVT.

The chain carries TRBV7-2 and TRBJ2-3; D gene ambiguous. This CDR3 is 14 amino acids long. Germline V gives CDR1 SGHTA, CDR2 FQGNSA. V was shortened by 1 base and J by 4 bases, with 9 bases between the two germline ends. CDR3 sequence reads: CASSLVGPSDTQYF. In DNA form, the CDR3 reads TGTGCCAGCAGCTTAGTCGGACCATCAGATACGCAGTATTTT.